The entry below describes one TCR beta chain. It was 5'RACE with constant-segment primers that produced the TCR alpha and TCR beta cDNA libraries, which carried sample barcodes and UMIs. TCRdb passed the 5' RACE reads through MiXCR, listing each CDR3 protein once. This table has 150,000 to 200,000 distinct CDR3 sequences, 11% appearing once. Germline CDR1 reads LGHDT; CDR2 reads YNNKEL (reference sequence). The CDR3 sequence is 13 residues long. V was clipped by 4 bases and J by 9 bases, with 12 bases between them. This entry is derived from a study of T-cell memory formation after mild COVID-19. The genes are TRBV3-1 and TRBJ2-2; TRBD1 is a possible D gene (6 bases). The sample consisted of PBMCs or a T cell subset sorted from them (not recorded which). The origin of this receptor is a man aged 18 to 30 who had mild COVID-19 (a few samples of this study predate the infection). Cell type and time point are not known. The CDR3: CASSPTGPWELFF. The CDR3 DNA reads TGTGCCAGCAGCCCGACAGGCCCCTGGGAGCTGTTTTTT.